This record looks at one T cell receptor (beta chain) sequence and its context. No antigen is known for it. No much larger clone exists at a distance of one base, and base qualities are not known. The receptor library was made with 5' RACE. Sequencing was carried out with an Illumina HiSeq 2500. A second roughly 6 to 11 cycle PCR used a sample-barcoded 5' primer and a J-beta primer mix. Each TCR beta cDNA molecule received a unique molecular identifier from a template-switch 5' adaptor carrying 12 random nucleotides. Each sample yielded at least 3 million CDR3-containing paired-end reads. The Mint cDNA synthesis kit, primed by a TRBC-specific oligonucleotide, was used to synthesize first-strand cDNA from all RNA. Following uracil-DNA glycosylase treatment, a first 18-cycle PCR with universal primers M1SS and BC2_uni_R was performed on all cDNA. The study's own analysis went as follows. For normalization, 1 million high-quality reads, each with a distinct molecular identifier, were randomly selected from each sample. Reads sharing molecular identifiers were discarded rather than binned into consensus sequences. CDR3 identification, clonotype clustering and error correction used MiTCR with a Q25 quality threshold and the strictest error-elimination algorithm. A nonparametric unseen species model with Euler transformation was used to estimate a lower bound on total TCR beta diversity. The public reads were reanalyzed by TCRdb: fastp trimming at Q25, MiXCR alignment, in-frame beta chains only. Rows merge per CDR3 protein into single entries with the most common DNA and genes. TCRdb, rather than the study authors, made the V and J calls. The sample yields approximately 800,000 distinct CDR3 sequences; 20% to 30% were counted once. The ten largest make up under 4.5% of the sample.

The sample originates from a study of blood T cells in healthy people across ages (dated by TCRdb to 2014 to 2015). Notes on the research overall: In model experiments, template switching captured roughly one uniquely barcoded TCR beta cDNA molecule for every two T cells. Age-related changes in TCR beta repertoire diversity were measured in the study by deep sequencing normalized with unique cDNA molecular identifiers. The study analyzed two additional independent replicas of 1 million unique cDNA reads from the same blood draw for two donors, one aged 18 to 30 and one aged 80 or older. The donors were divided into four age groups: young (average around 15 years), middle-aged (approximately 39), aged (roughly 66) and long-lived (about 84).

Here is what the overall study found, with its caveats: Compared with the aged group, the long-lived group had more naive CD4+ T cells, fewer expanded clones and increased TCR diversity, suggesting age selection. Total diversity estimates from one million sequenced T cells were considered lower bounds and underestimates. A strong correlation was found between observed TCR beta diversity and the percentage of naive T cells measured by flow cytometry. Conclusive comparison of naive and antigen-experienced compartments was prevented by the profiling of bulk unsorted PBMCs. Because the CMV infection status of the donors was unknown, age-related changes in expanded clonotypes may potentially have been confounded. As age increased, observed TCR beta diversity per million T cells dropped in a roughly linear way, and a significant reduction was already evident by age around 41.

CDR1 and CDR2, per the germline V gene, are SGHVS and FQNEAQ. The cysteine opens and the phenylalanine closes a CDR3 of 18 amino acids. Just CDR3 DNA is preserved here, 54 bases in frame from base 1. Donors were 39 systemically healthy Caucasian individuals from Russia aged 6 to 90 years. About 9.6 milliliters of peripheral blood were collected from each donor into EDTA-treated Vacutainer tubes. PBMCs were isolated by Ficoll-Paque density-gradient centrifugation, with at least 7 million obtained per sample. Trizol reagent was used to extract total RNA from the PBMCs, yielding at least 6 micrograms per sample. For every donor, an aliquot of PBMCs went through flow cytometry to measure the percentages of naive CD45RAhigh/CD27high T cells. The same data also contributed to another study, on T cells of mothers and their children. Per the second study: Donors were nine systemically healthy Caucasian individuals: three mothers and their six children. cDNA synthesis consumed the entire amount of extracted RNA, loaded at 1.5 ug RNA in each 15 ul reaction. In the second PCR, sample barcodes and 2-4 random nucleotides were introduced via the M1S primer. More than 8 million TCR beta CDR3 reads were obtained from each mother, and about 3 million reads were obtained from each child. Thymic selection shapes the output of TCR recombination in a similar way in related and unrelated pairs, and inherited differences have a minor effect. Related mother-child pairs always showed normalized repertoire overlap that was slightly higher than in unrelated mother-child pairs, though the difference was never significant. Persistent microchimeric T cell clones were not detected, at a sensitivity of 85 to 100 clones per million clonotypes. To look for features that set related mother-child pairs apart from unrelated individuals, the researchers ran deep NGS to compare the TCR beta repertoires of mothers and children. On average, the children were approximately 12 +/- 4 years old, while the mothers were approximately 41 +/- 4 years old. After adapter ligation with NEBNext reagents, the libraries were sequenced on Illumina HiSeq 2000 with 100+100 nt paired-end reads. To prevent cross-contamination, the mother and child libraries were prepared a month apart and were sequenced in separate runs. Between 500,000 and 2,000,000 distinct TCR beta clonotypes were identified per donor. Naive TCR beta clonotypes were estimated from low-frequency clonotypes matched to each donor's FACS-determined naive share, without sorting.

The clonotype was recovered from a boy aged 5 to 17 in good health. The chain is assembled from TRBV7-8 and TRBJ2-5; TRBD2 lines up with 9 middle nucleotides. The closer fit of TRBJ2-7 to the DNA end suggests the J call may be wrong. Sequenced input: blood. The CDR3 in this case is CASSLVSLAGTFTYEQYF. The nucleotides read TGTGCCAGCAGCTTAGTCTCGCTAGCGGGAACTTTCACCTACGAGCAGTACTTC.